The subject of this entry is one T cell receptor beta chain. What it recognizes is unknown. This sample was taken from a study of radiation and T cells in renal cell carcinoma. Study in general: Nephrectomy followed 15 Gy stereotactic body radiation by 4 weeks. Findings and caveats of the study: Top tumor clonotypes rose in blood 2 weeks post-radiation, then contracted.

Some clones are missing from TCRdb's copy, which holds only in-frame ones; the method was immunoSEQ multiplex PCR. The top ten clones hold around 2.8% of a sample with 100,000 to 150,000 clones, approximately 80% of them seen once. The V gene's germline CDR1 is SGHRS and CDR2 YFSETQ. The CDR3 sequence is 13 residues long. V was trimmed by 0 bases and J by 8 bases, leaving 11 bases between them. As for time point: baseline pretreatment blood. This sample's treatment: 15 Gy SBRT to primary tumor, nephrectomy 4 weeks later. Serial blood draws occurred at baseline and 2 and 4 weeks post-SBRT. This specimen consisted of blood, obtained from a patient whose treatment included radiotherapy and nephrectomy. The TCR originated in a woman aged 55 to 70 with renal cell carcinoma. This chain uses TRBV5-1 with TRBJ1-2; a possible D gene is TRBD1 (6 bases). CDR3 sequence: CASSLEGGEGYTF. The CDR3 DNA reads TGCGCCAGCAGCTTGGAAGGGGGAGAAGGCTACACCTTC. Supplemented by reference TRBV5-1 and TRBJ1-2, the full variable domain reads KAGVTQTPRYLIKTRGQQVTLSCSPISGHRSVSWYQQTPGQGLQFLFEYFSETQRNKGNFPGRFSGRQFSNSRSEMNVSTLELGDSALYLCASSLEGGEGYTFGSGTRLTVV.